This entry concerns a single T cell receptor (beta chain). Its antigen is still unknown. Trimming removed 3 bases at V and 5 bases at J, with 12 bases between. Germline assignment: CDR1 MDHEN and CDR2 SYDVKM. CDR3 size: 14 residues. Libraries were prepared by immunoSEQ multiplex PCR; TCRdb keeps only in-frame clonotypes and omits some of them. The sample includes 90,000 or so clones, around 85% of them seen just once. This sample was taken from a study of cytomegalovirus exposure and HLA in healthy donors. Study-wide points: Cytomegalovirus-associated status was assigned to 150 or so TCR beta chains.

The chain employs TRBV28 and TRBJ2-3; TRBD2 is a possible D gene (6 bases). This TCR was sampled from a man between 18 and 35 years old in good health and CMV-seropositive. The specimen was PBMCs. The CDR3 loop is CASSFSGVQDTQYF. The DNA for the CDR3 is TGTGCCAGCAGTTTTTCGGGAGTTCAAGATACGCAGTATTTT.